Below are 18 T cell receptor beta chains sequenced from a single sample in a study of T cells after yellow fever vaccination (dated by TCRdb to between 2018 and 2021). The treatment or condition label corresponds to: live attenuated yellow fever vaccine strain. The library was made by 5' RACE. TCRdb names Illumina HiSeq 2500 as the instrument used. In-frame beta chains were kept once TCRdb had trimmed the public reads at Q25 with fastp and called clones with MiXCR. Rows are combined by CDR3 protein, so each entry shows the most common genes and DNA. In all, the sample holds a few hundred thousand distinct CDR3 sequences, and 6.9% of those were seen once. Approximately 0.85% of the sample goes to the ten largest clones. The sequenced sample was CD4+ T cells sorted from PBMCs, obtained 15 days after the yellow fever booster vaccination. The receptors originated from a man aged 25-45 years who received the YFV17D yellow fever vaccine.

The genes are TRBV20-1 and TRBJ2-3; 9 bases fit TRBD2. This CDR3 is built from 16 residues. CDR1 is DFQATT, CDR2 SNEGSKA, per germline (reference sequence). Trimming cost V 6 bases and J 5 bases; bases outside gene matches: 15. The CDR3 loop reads CSATPARGGGIDTQYF. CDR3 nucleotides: TGCAGTGCAACCCCAGCGCGGGGGGGCGGGATAGATACGCAGTATTTT.

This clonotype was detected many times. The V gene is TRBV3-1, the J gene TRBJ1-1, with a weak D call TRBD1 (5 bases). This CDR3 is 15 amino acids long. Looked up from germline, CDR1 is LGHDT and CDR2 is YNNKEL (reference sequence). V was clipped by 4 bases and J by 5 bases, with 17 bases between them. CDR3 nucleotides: TGTGCCAGCAGCCCCCGGGACGCCGGAGGGACTGAAGCTTTCTTT. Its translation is CASSPRDAGGTEAFF.

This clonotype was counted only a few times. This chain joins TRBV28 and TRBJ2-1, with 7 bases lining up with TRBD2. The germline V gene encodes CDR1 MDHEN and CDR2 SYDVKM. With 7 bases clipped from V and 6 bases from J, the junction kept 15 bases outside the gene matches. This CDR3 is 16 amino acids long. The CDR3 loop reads CASILYIAGGVNEQFF. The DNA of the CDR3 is TGTGCCAGCATCTTATACATAGCGGGTGGAGTCAATGAGCAGTTCTTC. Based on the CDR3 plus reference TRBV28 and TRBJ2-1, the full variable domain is DVKVTQSSRYLVKRTGEKVFLECVQDMDHENMFWYRQDPGLGLRLIYFSYDVKMKEKGDIPEGYSVSREKKERFSLILESASTNQTSMYLCASILYIAGGVNEQFFGPGTRLTVL.

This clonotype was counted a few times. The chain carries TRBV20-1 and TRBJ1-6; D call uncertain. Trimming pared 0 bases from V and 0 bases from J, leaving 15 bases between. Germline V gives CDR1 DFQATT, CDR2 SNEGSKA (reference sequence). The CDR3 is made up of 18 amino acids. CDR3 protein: CSARDGKTASSYNSPLHF. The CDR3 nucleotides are TGCAGTGCTAGAGATGGGAAGACGGCGAGCTCCTATAATTCACCCCTCCACTTT.

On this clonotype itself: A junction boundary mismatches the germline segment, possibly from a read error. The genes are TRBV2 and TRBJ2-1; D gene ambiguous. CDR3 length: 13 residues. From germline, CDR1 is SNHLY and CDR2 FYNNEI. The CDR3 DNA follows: TGTGCCAGCAGTGAGAGAGGTTTCAATAAGCAGTTCTTC. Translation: CASSERGFNKQFF.

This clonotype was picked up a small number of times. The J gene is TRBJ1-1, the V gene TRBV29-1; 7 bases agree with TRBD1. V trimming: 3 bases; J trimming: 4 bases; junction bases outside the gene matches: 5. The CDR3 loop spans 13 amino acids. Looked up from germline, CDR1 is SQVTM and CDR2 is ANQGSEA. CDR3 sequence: CSVDRGRGTEAFF. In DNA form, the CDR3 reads TGCAGCGTTGACAGGGGGAGGGGCACTGAAGCTTTCTTT.

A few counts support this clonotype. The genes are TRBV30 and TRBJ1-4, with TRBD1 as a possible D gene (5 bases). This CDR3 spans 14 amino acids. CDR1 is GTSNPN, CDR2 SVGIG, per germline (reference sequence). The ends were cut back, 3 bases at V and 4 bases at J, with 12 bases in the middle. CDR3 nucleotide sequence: TGTGCCTGGAGCCCTGACAGTTATAATGAAAAACTGTTTTTT. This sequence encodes CAWSPDSYNEKLFF.

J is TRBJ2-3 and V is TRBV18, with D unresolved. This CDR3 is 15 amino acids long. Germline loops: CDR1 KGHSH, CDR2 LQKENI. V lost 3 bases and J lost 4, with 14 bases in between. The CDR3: CASSPPGRSSDTQYF. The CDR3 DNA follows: TGTGCCAGCTCACCTCCGGGTCGGTCCTCAGATACGCAGTATTTT.

The CDR3 spells CASSQDRIVINEQFF. CDR3 coding DNA: TGCGCCAGCAGCCAAGATCGGATCGTTATCAATGAGCAGTTCTTC. The chain recombines TRBV4-3 with TRBJ2-1; D gene uncertain. Germline CDR1 LGHNA, CDR2 YSLEER. There are 15 residues in the CDR3. V was clipped by 0 bases and J by 6 bases, with 12 bases between them.

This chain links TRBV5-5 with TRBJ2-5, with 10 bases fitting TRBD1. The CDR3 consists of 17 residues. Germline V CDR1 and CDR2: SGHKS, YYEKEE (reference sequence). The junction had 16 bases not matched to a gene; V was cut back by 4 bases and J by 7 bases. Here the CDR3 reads CASSKWDRGFKDSTQYF. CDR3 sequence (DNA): TGTGCCAGCAGCAAATGGGACAGGGGATTTAAAGATTCGACCCAGTACTTC. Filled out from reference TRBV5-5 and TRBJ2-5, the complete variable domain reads DAGVTQSPTHLIKTRGQQVTLRCSPISGHKSVSWYQQVLGQGPQFIFQYYEKEERGRGNFPDRFSARQFPNYSSELNVNALLLGDSALYLCASSKWDRGFKDSTQYFGPGTRLLVL.

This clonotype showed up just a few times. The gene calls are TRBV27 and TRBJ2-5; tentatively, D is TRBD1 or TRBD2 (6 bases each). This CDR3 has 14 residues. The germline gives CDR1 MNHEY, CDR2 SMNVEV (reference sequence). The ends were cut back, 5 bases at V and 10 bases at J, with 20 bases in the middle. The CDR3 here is CASSGGTSPSDQYF. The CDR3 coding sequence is TGTGCCAGCAGTGGGGGGACATCCCCCAGTGACCAGTACTTC.

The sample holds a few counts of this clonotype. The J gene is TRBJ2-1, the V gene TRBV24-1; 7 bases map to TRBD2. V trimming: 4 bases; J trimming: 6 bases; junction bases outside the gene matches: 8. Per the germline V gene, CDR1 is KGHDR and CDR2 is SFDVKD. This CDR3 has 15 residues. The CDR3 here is CATSEAGLSSNEQFF. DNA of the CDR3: TGTGCCACCAGTGAAGCGGGACTAAGTTCCAATGAGCAGTTCTTC.

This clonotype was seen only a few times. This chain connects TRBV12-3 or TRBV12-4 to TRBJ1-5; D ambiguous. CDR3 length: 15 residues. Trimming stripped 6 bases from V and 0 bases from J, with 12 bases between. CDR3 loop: CASRPTAYSNQPQHF. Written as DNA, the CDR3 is TGTGCCAGCAGGCCGACCGCTTATAGCAATCAGCCCCAGCATTTT.

The CDR3 DNA reads as TGTGCCACCAGCAGAGTCAGTGGGACAGTCACCGGGGAGCTGTTTTTT. Translated: CATSRVSGTVTGELFF. The chain links TRBV15 to TRBJ2-2; 7 bases line up with TRBD1. With 1 base clipped from V and 4 bases from J, the junction kept 6 bases outside the gene matches. Looked up from germline, CDR1 is LNHNV and CDR2 is YYDKDF (reference sequence). The CDR3 covers 16 residues.

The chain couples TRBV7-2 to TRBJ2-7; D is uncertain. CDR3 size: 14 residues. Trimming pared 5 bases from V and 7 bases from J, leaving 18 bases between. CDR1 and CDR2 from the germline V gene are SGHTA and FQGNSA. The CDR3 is CASSALGSLWEQYF. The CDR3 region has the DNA TGTGCCAGCAGCGCCCTAGGGTCCCTGTGGGAGCAGTACTTC.

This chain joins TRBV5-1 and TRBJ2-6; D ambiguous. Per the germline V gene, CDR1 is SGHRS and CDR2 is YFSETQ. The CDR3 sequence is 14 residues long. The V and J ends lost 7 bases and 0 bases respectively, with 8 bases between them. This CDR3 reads CASGPNSGANVLTF. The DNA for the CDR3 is TGCGCCAGCGGCCCCAACTCTGGGGCCAACGTCCTGACTTTC. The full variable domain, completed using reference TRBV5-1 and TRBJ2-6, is KAGVTQTPRYLIKTRGQQVTLSCSPISGHRSVSWYQQTPGQGLQFLFEYFSETQRNKGNFPGRFSGRQFSNSRSEMNVSTLELGDSALYLCASGPNSGANVLTFGAGSRLTVL.

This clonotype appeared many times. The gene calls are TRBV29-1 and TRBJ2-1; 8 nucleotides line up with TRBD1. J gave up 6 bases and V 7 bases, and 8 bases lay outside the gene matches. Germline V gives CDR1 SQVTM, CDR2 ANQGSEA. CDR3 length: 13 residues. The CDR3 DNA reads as TGCAGCGGGGCCCAGGGGGCGCGCAATGAGCAGTTCTTC. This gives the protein CSGAQGARNEQFF.

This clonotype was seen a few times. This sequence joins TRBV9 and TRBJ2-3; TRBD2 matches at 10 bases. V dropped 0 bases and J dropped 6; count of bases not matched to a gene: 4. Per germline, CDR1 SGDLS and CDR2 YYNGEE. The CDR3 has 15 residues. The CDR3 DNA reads TGTGCCAGCAGCGTAGAGCCTAGCGGGAGTGATACGCAGTATTTT. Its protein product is CASSVEPSGSDTQYF.